This T cell receptor beta chain was identified in a study of cytomegalovirus exposure and HLA in healthy donors. Germline CDR1 and CDR2: MGHDK and SYGVNS. V lost 1 base and J 3 bases, leaving 16 bases between the germline ends. CDR3 length: 17 amino acids. The PCR had 60 Vbeta and 13 Jbeta primers. Sequencing used immunoSEQ multiplex PCR; TCRdb keeps in-frame clones, though not all of them. The top ten hold more than 0.5% of the sample, which has approximately 240,000 clones, approximately 82% seen once. The rearrangement uses TRBV25-1 and TRBJ1-3; D is perhaps TRBD1 (5 bases). The sequencing input was PBMCs. The receptor comes from a woman aged 35 to 49 in good health and CMV-seronegative. The CDR3 sequence: CASSEFPEGVRGNTIYF. The CDR3 DNA reads as TGTGCCAGCAGTGAATTCCCCGAAGGGGTCCGTGGAAACACCATATATTTT. Looking up the rest from reference TRBV25-1 and TRBJ1-3 gives the full variable domain: EADIYQTPRYLVIGTGKKITLECSQTMGHDKMYWYQQDPGMELHLIHYSYGVNSTEKGDLSSESTVSRIRTEHFPLTLESARPSHTSQYLCASSEFPEGVRGNTIYFGEGSWLTVV.